A single sample is the source of the 3 T cell receptor beta chains below, sequenced in a study of blood T cell repertoires in COVID-19. The table came from immunoSEQ multiplex PCR; TCRdb's copy has only in-frame clones and leaves some out. The data contain 90,000 to 120,000 clones, around 91% of them singletons. Sequencing was done on a sample of peripheral blood. These receptors all stem from a woman older than 75 with acute or convalescent COVID-19.

This sequence joins TRBV7-9 and TRBJ2-3, with TRBD2 matching over 7 bases. Unmatched junction bases numbered 12, after V lost 1 base and J lost 2 bases. The germline CDR1 and CDR2 sequences are SEHNR and FQNEAQ (reference sequence). There are 18 residues in the CDR3. The CDR3 nucleotides are TGTGCCAGCAGCTTAGGATGGGGCGGGGGTATTTACACAGATACGCAGTATTTT. Its translation: CASSLGWGGGIYTDTQYF.

V gene TRBV7-9 combines with J gene TRBJ2-3, with TRBD2 matching 11 bases. With 1 base clipped from V and 1 base from J, the junction kept 7 bases outside the gene matches. Germline V CDR1 and CDR2: SEHNR, FQNEAQ (reference sequence). CDR3 length equals 18 residues. The CDR3 bases are TGTGCCAGCAGCTTAGGAGAACTAGCGGGGGTCCGCACAGATACGCAGTATTTT. Its translation: CASSLGELAGVRTDTQYF.

The chain uses TRBV10-3 and TRBJ2-4, with TRBD2 matching over 7 bases. The CDR3 consists of 16 residues. From germline, CDR1 is ENHRY and CDR2 SYGVKD. The J segment lost 1 base and the V segment lost 3 bases, leaving 6 bases of the junction unmatched. The CDR3: CAISEWGGMAKNIQYF. The CDR3 coding sequence is TGTGCCATCAGTGAATGGGGGGGAATGGCCAAAAACATTCAGTACTTC.